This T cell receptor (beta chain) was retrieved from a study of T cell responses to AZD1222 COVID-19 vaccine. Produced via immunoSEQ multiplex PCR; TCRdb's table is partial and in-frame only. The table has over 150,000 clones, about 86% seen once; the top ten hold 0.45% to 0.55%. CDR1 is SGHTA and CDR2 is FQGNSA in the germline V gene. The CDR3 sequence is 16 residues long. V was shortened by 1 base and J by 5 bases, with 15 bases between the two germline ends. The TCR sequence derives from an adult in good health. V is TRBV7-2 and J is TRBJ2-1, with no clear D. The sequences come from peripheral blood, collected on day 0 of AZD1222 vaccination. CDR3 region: CASSLGNYLGNNEQFF. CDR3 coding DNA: TGTGCCAGCAGCTTAGGGAATTATCTTGGGAACAATGAGCAGTTCTTC.